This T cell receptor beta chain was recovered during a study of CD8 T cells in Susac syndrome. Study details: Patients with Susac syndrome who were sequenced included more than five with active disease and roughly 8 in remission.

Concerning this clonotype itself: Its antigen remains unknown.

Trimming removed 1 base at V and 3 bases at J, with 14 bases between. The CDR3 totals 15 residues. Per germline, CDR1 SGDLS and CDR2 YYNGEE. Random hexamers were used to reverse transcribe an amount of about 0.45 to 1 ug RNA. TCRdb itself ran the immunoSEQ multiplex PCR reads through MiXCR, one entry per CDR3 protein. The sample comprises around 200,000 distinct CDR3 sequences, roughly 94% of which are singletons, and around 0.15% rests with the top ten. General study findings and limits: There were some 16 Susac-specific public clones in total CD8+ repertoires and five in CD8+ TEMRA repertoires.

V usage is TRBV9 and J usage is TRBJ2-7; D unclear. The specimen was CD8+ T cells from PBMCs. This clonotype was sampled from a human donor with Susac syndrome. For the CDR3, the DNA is TGTGCCAGCAGCGTAAGTTCGGACGGAAGCTACGAGCAGTACTTC. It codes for CASSVSSDGSYEQYF.